These T cell receptor beta chains were read from a single sample in a study of cytotoxic CD8 clonotypes in ibrutinib-treated CLL. Profiling relied on immunoSEQ multiplex PCR, and the TCRdb table lists in-frame clones only, not all of them. This sample has just over 200,000 clones, with approximately 75% found just once. The material sequenced was PBMCs, taken after 12 months of ibrutinib treatment. These receptors were taken from a human donor with chronic lymphocytic leukemia. CDR3s include the opening cysteine and the closing phenylalanine or tryptophan. D genes are given only for firm matches. Expanded clones are given a class, and other clones once, few, many or no size at all.

clone_size d_call j_call v_call cdr3_nt cdr3_aa
NA TRBD1 TRBJ2-3 TRBV9 TGTGCCAGCAGCGTAGAAGGGGGCGCAGATACGCAGTATTTT CASSVEGGADTQYF
few NA TRBJ1-1 TRBV9 TGTGCCAGCAGCCTGGACGGGAAGAACACTGAAGCTTTCTTT CASSLDGKNTEAFF
NA NA TRBJ2-7 TRBV10-1 TGCGCCAGCAGTGAAGGAGCGGCGTCCTCCTACGAGCAGTACTTC CASSEGAASSYEQYF
NA TRBD2 TRBJ2-7 TRBV19 TGTGCCAGTAGTACGGGACTAGCGGGTGCCTACGAGCAGTACTTC CASSTGLAGAYEQYF
NA NA TRBJ1-5 TRBV10-3 TGTGCCATCAGTGAGTCCCTGGGAAACCAGCCCCAGCATTTT CAISESLGNQPQHF
NA NA TRBJ2-5 TRBV2 TGTGCCAGCGGGTACCAAGAGACCCAGTACTTC CASGYQETQYF
NA NA TRBJ2-1 TRBV18 TGTGCCAGCTCACTCTGGACTCCTCGCTCCTACAATGAGCAGTTCTTC CASSLWTPRSYNEQFF
NA TRBD2 TRBJ2-5 TRBV27 TGTGCCAGCAGTGGCGGGGGGACCTCACAAGAGACCCAGTACTTC CASSGGGTSQETQYF
NA TRBD1 TRBJ1-2 TRBV2 TGTGCCAGCAATCCCGGGACAGCTTACGGCTACACCTTC CASNPGTAYGYTF
NA TRBD1 TRBJ2-2 TRBV11-3 TGTGCCAGCAGCTTGGCCGGGACAGGGACCGGGGAGCTGTTTTTT CASSLAGTGTGELFF
few TRBD2 TRBJ2-1 TRBV6-4 TGTGCCAGCAGTTACTCCGGGACTAGCGGGGAGCAGTTCTTC CASSYSGTSGEQFF
NA NA TRBJ2-4 TRBV5-4 TGTGCCAGCAGCTTGGGTGACGGTACCAAAAACATTCAGTACTTC CASSLGDGTKNIQYF
once NA TRBJ1-6 TRBV6-4 TGTGCCTTAAGACTGATTAATTCACCCCTCCACTTT CALRLINSPLHF
once TRBD2 TRBJ2-5 TRBV28 TGTGCCAGCAGTTTGGGCGGACGGGGGGAGGAGACCCAGTACTTC CASSLGGRGEETQYF
NA NA TRBJ2-1 TRBV5-8 TGTGCCAGCGCCCTGGTCGGGGGCAATGAGCAGTTCTTC CASALVGGNEQFF
few NA TRBJ2-7 TRBV28 TGTGCCAGCAGCCCCCCCCCACGGGCTTGGGCTGGCCCCTACGAGCAGTACTTC CASSPPPRAWAGPYEQYF
NA NA TRBJ2-7 TRBV19 TGTGCCAGTCGTGGGGCGAGCTCCTACGAGCAGTACTTC CASRGASSYEQYF
NA TRBD2 TRBJ2-1 TRBV7-9 TGTGCCAGCAGCCTTGTGGCTAGCGGAAGAGGTTTCAGTTTTGAGCAGTTCTTC CASSLVASGRGFSFEQFF
NA NA TRBJ1-2 TRBV7-8 TGTGCCAGCAGCCCCTCGACGGAGTATGGCTACACCTTC CASSPSTEYGYTF
few NA TRBJ2-7 TRBV6-1 TGTGCCAGCAGTCAAGCCTACGAGCAGTACTTC CASSQAYEQYF
NA NA TRBJ1-2 TRBV18 TGTGCCAGCTCACCCGCAGAAGGGAACTATGGCTACACCTTC CASSPAEGNYGYTF
NA TRBD2 TRBJ2-2 TRBV7-6 TGTGCCAGCAGCTTAGCACTAGCGGGGGGCCATGAAGCTTGGGAGCTGTTTTTT CASSLALAGGHEAWELFF
NA NA TRBJ1-1 TRBV5-1 TGCGCCAGCAGCTTGGAGTCGGGAGCGGCTTTCTTT CASSLESGAAFF
NA TRBD1 TRBJ2-7 TRBV2 TGTGCCAGCAGTGGGACAGGGGGCGAGCAGTACTTC CASSGTGGEQYF
NA TRBD1 TRBJ1-2 TRBV5-1 TGCGCCAGCAGCTTGGCAGGACAGGATAGAGACTACACCTTC CASSLAGQDRDYTF
few NA TRBJ2-2 TRBV28 TGTGCCAGCAGTTCTAGCGTCCCGTTACCCGGGGAGCTGTTTTTT CASSSSVPLPGELFF
NA TRBD1 TRBJ1-1 TRBV19 TGTGCCAGTAGTTGGGACAGGGGGCCTACTGAAGCTTTCTTT CASSWDRGPTEAFF